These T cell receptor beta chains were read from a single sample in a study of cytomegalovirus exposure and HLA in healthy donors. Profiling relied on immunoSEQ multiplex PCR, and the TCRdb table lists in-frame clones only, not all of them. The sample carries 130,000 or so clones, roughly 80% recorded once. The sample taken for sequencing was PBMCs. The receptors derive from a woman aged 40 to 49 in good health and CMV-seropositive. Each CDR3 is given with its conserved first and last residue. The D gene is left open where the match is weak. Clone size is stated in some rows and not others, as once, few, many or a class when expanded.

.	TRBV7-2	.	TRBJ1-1	TGTGCCAGCTCCAGACAGACACATCTGAACACTGAAGCTTTCTTT	CASSRQTHLNTEAFF
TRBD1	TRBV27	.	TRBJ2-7	TGTGCCAGCAGTTTGGGGACAGGGGCCCCCTACGAGCAGTACTTC	CASSLGTGAPYEQYF
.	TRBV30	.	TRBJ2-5	TGTGCCTGGGGGGCCTCGTGGGAGACCCAGTACTTC	CAWGASWETQYF
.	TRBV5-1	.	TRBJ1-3	TGCGCCAGCAGCTGGAGGGGTTTCTCTGGAAACACCATATATTTT	CASSWRGFSGNTIYF
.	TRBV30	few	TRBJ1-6	TGTGCCTGGAGTGTACTTAGGACATCGTGGGGTTCACCCCTCCACTTT	CAWSVLRTSWGSPLHF
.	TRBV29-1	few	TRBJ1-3	TGCAGCGTTGCCCCAGGAAGCTCTGGAAACACCATATATTTT	CSVAPGSSGNTIYF
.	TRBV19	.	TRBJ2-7	TGTGCCAGTAGTTCGACAGGCCGTTCCTACGAGCAGTACTTC	CASSSTGRSYEQYF
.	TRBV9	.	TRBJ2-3	TGTGCCAGCAGCGTAGCTGGGCTTACAGATACGCAGTATTTT	CASSVAGLTDTQYF
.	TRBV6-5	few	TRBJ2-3	TGTGCCAGCAGTGCGAGTGGCCAATCGGAGACGCAGTATTTT	CASSASGQSETQYF
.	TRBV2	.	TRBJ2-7	TGTGCCAGCAGTGACGGGTACGAGCAGTACTTC	CASSDGYEQYF
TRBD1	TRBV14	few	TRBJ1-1	TGTGCCAGCAGCCAATTCCCCGACAGGGACACTGAAGCTTTCTTT	CASSQFPDRDTEAFF
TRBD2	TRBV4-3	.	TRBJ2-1	TGCGCCAGCAGCCAAGGGCGACTAGCGGGTCCCCCGAGGGAGGAGCAGTTCTTC	CASSQGRLAGPPREEQFF
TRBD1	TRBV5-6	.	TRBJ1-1	TGTGCCAGCAGCTTGTTGTCCGGACAGGGGGCCACTGAAGCTTTCTTT	CASSLLSGQGATEAFF
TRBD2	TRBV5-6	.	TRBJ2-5	TGTGCCAGCAGCTTGGGAGCGGGGCAAGAGACCCAGTACTTC	CASSLGAGQETQYF
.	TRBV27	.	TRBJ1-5	TGTGCCAGCAGTTTCAATCCAGACAGCTCCAATCAGCCCCAGCATTTT	CASSFNPDSSNQPQHF
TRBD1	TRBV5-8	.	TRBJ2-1	TGTGCCACCCTTTCAGGGGGCTCCTACAATGAGCAGTTCTTC	CATLSGGSYNEQFF
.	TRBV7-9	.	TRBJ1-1	TGTGCCAGCAGCCCCGGGGGGAGCCCTAACACTGAAGCTTTCTTT	CASSPGGSPNTEAFF
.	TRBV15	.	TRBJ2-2	TGTGCCACCAAAGAGGACGTCGGGAGAAACACCGGGGAGCTGTTTTTT	CATKEDVGRNTGELFF